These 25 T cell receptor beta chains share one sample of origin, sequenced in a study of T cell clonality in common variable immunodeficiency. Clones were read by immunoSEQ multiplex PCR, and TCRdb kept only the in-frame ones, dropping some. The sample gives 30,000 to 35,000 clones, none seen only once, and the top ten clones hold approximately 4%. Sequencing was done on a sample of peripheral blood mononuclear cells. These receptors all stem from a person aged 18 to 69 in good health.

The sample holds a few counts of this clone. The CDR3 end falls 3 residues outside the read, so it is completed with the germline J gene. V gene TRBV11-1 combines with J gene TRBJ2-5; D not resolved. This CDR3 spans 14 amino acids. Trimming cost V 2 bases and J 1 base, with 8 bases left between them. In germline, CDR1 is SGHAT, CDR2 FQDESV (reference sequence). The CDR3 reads CASSLRLSQETQYF. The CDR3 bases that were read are TGTGCCAGCAGCTTAAGACTTTCCCAAGAGACC.

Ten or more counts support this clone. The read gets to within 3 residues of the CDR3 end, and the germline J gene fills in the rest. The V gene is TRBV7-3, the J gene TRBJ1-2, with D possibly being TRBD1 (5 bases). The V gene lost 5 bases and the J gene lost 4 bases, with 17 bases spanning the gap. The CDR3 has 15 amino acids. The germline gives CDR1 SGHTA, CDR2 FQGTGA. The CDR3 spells CASSLATGPAYGYTF. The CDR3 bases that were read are TGTGCCAGCAGCCTTGCCACAGGCCCGGCCTATGGC.

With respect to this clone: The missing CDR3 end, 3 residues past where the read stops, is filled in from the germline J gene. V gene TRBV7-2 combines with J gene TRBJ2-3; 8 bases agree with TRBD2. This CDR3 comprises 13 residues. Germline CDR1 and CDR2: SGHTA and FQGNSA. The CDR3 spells CASSSAGVATQYF. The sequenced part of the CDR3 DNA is TGTGCCAGCAGCTCAGCGGGAGTAGCGACG.

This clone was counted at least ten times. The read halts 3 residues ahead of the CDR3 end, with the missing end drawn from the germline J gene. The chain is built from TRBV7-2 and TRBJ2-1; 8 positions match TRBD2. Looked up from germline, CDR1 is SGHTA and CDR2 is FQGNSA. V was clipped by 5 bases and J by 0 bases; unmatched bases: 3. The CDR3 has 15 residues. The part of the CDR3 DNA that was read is TGTGCCAGCAGCGGTGGGACTAGCTCCTACAATGAG. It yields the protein CASSGGTSSYNE. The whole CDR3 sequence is CASSGGTSSYNEQFF. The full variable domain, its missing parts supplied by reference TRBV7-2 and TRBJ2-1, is GAGVSQSPSNKVTEKGKDVELRCDPISGHTALYWYRQSLGQGLEFLIYFQGNSAPDKSGLPSDRFSAERTGGSVSTLTIQRTQQEDSAVYLCASSGGTSSYNEQFFGPGTRLTVL.

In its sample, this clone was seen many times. This CDR3 is CASSEMIGGGTDTQYF. The sequenced CDR3 bases are TGTGCCAGCAGTGAAATGATAGGGGGCGGGACGGATACG. The V and J genes are TRBV6-1 and TRBJ2-3, with a possible D match to TRBD1 (7 bases). The read stops 3 residues short of the end of the CDR3; the missing end is completed from the germline J gene. Trimming stripped 2 bases from V and 6 bases from J, with 18 bases between. The CDR3 totals 16 residues. Germline-derived CDR1 and CDR2 are MNHNS and SASEGT.

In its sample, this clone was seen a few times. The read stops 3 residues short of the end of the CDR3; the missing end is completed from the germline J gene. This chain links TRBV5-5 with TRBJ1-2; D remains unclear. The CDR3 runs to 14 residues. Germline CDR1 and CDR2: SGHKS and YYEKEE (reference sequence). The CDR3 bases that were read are TGTGCCAGCAGCCTACGACTAGCGCCGAATGAC. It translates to CASSLRLAPND. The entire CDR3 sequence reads CASSLRLAPNDYTF.

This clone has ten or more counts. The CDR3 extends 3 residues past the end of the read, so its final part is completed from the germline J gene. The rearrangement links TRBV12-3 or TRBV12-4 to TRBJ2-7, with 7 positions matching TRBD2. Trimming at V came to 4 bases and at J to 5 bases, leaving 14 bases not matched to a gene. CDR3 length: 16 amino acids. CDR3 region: CASSSPAGAVPHEQYF. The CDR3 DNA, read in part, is TGTGCCAGCAGTTCCCCCGCGGGAGCGGTCCCCCACGAG.

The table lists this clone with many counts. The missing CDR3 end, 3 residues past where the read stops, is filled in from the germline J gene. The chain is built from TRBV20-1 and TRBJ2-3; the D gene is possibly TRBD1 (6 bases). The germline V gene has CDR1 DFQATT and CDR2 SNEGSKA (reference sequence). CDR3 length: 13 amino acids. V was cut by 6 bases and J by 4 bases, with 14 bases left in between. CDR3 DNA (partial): TGCAGTGCAGGGGAAGGGGGAGCAGATACG. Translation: CSAGEGGADT. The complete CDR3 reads CSAGEGGADTQYF.

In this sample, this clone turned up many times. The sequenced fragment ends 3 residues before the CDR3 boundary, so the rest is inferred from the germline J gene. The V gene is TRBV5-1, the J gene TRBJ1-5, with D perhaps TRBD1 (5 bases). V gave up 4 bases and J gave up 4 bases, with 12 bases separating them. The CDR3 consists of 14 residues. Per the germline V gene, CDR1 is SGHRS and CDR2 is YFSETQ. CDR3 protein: CASSPRGGNQPQHF. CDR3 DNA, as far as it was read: TGCGCCAGCAGCCCCCGGGGGGGGAATCAGCCC. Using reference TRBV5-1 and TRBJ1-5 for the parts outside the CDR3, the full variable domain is KAGVTQTPRYLIKTRGQQVTLSCSPISGHRSVSWYQQTPGQGLQFLFEYFSETQRNKGNFPGRFSGRQFSNSRSEMNVSTLELGDSALYLCASSPRGGNQPQHFGDGTRLSIL.

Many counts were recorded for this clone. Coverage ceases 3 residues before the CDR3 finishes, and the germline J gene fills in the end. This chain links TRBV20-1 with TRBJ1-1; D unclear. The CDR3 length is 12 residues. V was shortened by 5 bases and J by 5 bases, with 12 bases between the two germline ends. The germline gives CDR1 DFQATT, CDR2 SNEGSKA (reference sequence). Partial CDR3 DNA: TGCAGTGCTCGAAGGCCCGGGACTGAA. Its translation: CSARRPGTE. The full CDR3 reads CSARRPGTEAFF.

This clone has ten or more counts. This chain's CDR3 is CSARARDRSSYNSPLHF. Partial CDR3 DNA: TGCAGTGCTAGAGCCCGGGACAGGAGCTCCTATAATTCACCC. The chain is built from TRBV20-1 and TRBJ1-6; 8 bases are a match to TRBD1. The read gets to within 3 residues of the CDR3 end, and the germline J gene fills in the rest. The V and J ends lost 1 base and 0 bases, in that order; junction bases with no gene match: 5. The germline gives CDR1 DFQATT, CDR2 SNEGSKA (reference sequence). The CDR3 consists of 17 residues.

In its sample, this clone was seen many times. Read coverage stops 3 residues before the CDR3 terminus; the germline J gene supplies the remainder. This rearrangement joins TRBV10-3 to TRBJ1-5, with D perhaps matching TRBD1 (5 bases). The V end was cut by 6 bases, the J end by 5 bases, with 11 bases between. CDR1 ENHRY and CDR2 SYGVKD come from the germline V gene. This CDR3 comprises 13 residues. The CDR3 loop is CAIRPDTHQPQHF. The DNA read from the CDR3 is TGTGCCATCAGACCGGACACTCATCAGCCC.

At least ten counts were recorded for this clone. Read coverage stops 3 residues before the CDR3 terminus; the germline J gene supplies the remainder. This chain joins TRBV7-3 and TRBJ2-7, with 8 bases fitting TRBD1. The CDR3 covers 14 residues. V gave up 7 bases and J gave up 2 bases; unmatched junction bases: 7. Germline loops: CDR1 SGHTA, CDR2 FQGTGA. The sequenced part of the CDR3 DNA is TGTGCCAGCAAAAGGACAGGGATGGCCTACGAG. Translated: CASKRTGMAYE. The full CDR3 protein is CASKRTGMAYEQYF.

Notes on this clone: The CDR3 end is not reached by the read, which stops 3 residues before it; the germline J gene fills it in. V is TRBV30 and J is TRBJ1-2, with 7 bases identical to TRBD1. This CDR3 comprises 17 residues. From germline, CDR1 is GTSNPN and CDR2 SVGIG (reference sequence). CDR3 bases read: TGTGCCTGGAGTACCGAGAGACAGGGTCACGGCACAGATACC. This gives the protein CAWSTERQGHGTDT. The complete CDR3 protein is CAWSTERQGHGTDTYTF.

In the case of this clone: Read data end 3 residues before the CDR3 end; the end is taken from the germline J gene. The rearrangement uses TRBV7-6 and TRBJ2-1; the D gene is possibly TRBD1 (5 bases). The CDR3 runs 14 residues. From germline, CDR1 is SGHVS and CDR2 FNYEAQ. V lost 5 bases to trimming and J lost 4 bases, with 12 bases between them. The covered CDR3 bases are TGTGCCAGCAGCCCTATCGACAGTTACAATGAG. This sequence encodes CASSPIDSYNE. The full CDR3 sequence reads CASSPIDSYNEQFF.

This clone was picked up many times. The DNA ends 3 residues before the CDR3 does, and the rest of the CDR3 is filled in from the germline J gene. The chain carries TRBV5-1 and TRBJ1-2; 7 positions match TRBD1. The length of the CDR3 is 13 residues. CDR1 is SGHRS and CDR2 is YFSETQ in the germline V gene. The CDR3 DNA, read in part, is TGCGCCAGCAGCTTGGAGGGGGCTGACGGC. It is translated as CASSLEGADG. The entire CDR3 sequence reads CASSLEGADGYTF.

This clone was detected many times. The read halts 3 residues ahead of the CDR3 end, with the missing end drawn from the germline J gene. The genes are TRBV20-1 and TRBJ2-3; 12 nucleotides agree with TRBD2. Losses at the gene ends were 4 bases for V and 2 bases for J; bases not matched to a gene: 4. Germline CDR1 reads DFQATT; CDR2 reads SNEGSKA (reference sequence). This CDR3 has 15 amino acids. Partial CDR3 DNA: TGCAGTGCTACACTAGCGGGAGGCTACACAGATACG. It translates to CSATLAGGYTDT. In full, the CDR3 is CSATLAGGYTDTQYF.

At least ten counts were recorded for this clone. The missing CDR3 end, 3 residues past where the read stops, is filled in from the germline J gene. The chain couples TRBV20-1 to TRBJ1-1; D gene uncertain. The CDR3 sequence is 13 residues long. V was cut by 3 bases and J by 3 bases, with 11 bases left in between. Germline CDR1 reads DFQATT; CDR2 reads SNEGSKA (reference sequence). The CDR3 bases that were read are TGCAGTGCTAGCCAACCGACTTACACTGAA. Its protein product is CSASQPTYTE. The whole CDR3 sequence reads CSASQPTYTEAFF.

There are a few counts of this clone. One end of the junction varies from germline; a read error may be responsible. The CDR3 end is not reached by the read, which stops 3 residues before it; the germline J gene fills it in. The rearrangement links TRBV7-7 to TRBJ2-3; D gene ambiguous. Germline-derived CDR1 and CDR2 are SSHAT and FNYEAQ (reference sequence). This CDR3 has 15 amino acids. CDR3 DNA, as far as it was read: TGTGCTAGCAGCCCAGCTAGTAACCAGCCAGATACG. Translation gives CASSPASNQPDT. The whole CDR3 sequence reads CASSPASNQPDTQYF.

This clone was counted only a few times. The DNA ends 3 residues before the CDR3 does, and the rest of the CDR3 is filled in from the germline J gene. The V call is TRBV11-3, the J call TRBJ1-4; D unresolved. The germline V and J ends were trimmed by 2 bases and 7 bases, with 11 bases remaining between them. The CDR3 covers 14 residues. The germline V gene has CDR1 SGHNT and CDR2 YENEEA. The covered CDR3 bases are TGTGCCAGCAGCTTAAGCGGGAATCCTGAAAAA. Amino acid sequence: CASSLSGNPEK. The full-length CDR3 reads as CASSLSGNPEKLFF.

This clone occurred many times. CDR3 in amino acids: CASSATGLDQETQYF. The covered CDR3 bases are TGTGCCAGCAGCGCTACAGGGCTCGACCAAGAGACC. This rearrangement joins TRBV2 to TRBJ2-5; D possibly corresponds to TRBD1 (6 bases). The read ends 3 residues before the CDR3 terminus; that terminus is restored from the germline J gene. The germline CDR1 and CDR2 sequences are SNHLY and FYNNEI. V gave up 6 bases and J gave up 0 bases, with 14 bases separating them. The CDR3 extends over 15 amino acids.

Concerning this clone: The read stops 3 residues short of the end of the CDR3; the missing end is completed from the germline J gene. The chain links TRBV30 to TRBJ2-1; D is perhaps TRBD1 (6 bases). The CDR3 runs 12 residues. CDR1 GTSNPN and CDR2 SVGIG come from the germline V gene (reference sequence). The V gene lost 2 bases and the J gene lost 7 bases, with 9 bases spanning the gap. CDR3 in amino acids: CAWSPQGNEQFF. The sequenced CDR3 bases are TGTGCCTGGAGTCCCCAGGGGAATGAG. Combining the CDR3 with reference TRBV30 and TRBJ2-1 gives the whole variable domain SQTIHQWPATLVQPVGSPLSLECTVEGTSNPNLYWYRQAAGRGLQLLFYSVGIGQISSEVPQNLSASRPQDRQFILSSKKLLLSDSGFYLCAWSPQGNEQFFGPGTRLTVL.

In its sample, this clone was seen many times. CDR3 DNA (partial): TGTGCCAGCAGCTTAGGTGGACTCGGC. Amino acid sequence: CASSLGGLG. The CDR3, in full, reads CASSLGGLGYTF. The V gene is TRBV7-9, the J gene TRBJ1-2, with D uncertain. The CDR3 end falls 3 residues outside the read, so it is completed with the germline J gene. CDR3 length equals 12 residues. The germline CDR1 and CDR2 sequences are SEHNR and FQNEAQ (reference sequence).

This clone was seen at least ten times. The DNA read from the CDR3 is TGTGCCAGCTCATCCGGACAGTCGGGGAGCTCCTACGAG. Encoded protein: CASSSGQSGSSYE. The complete CDR3 protein is CASSSGQSGSSYEQYF. The V call is TRBV18, the J call TRBJ2-7; weak D call: TRBD1 (6 bases). The read terminates 3 residues before the CDR3 end, so the remaining end is supplied by the germline J gene. CDR1 KGHSH and CDR2 LQKENI come from the germline V gene. The CDR3 is 16 residues long. Trimming cost V 5 bases and J 0 bases, with 17 bases left between them.

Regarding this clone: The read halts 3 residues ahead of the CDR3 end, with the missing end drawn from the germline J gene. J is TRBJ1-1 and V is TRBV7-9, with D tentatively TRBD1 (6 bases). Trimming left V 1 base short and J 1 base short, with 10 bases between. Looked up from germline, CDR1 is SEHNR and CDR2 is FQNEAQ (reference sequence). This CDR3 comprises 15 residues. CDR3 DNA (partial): TGTGCCAGCAGCTTAGTCAGGGGAGCGAACACTGAA. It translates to CASSLVRGANTE. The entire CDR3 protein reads CASSLVRGANTEAFF.